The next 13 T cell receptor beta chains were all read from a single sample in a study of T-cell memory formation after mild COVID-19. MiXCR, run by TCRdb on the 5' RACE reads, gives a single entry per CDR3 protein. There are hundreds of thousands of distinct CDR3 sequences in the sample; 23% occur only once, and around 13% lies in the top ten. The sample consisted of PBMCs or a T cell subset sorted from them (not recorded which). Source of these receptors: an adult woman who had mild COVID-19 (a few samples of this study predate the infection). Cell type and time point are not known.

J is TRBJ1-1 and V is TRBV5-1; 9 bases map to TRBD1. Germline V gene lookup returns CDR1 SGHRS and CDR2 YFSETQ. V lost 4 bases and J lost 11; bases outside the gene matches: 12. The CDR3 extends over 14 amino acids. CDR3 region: CASSVPTGGHGAFF. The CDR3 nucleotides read TGCGCCAGCAGCGTCCCGACAGGGGGGCACGGGGCTTTCTTT.

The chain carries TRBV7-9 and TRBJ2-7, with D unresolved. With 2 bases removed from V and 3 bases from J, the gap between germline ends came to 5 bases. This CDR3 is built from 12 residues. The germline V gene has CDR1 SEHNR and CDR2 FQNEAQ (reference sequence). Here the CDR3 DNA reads TGTGCCAGCAGCTTAAGCCGCTACGAGCAGTACTTC. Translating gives CASSLSRYEQYF.

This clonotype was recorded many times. CDR3 in DNA: TGTGCCATCAGCCTTGACAATGAGCAGTTCTTC. Encoded protein: CAISLDNEQFF. The chain combines TRBV10-3 with TRBJ2-1; no definite D call. V was pared by 6 bases and J by 5 bases, with 5 bases between. This CDR3 has 11 residues. The V gene's germline CDR1 is ENHRY and CDR2 SYGVKD.

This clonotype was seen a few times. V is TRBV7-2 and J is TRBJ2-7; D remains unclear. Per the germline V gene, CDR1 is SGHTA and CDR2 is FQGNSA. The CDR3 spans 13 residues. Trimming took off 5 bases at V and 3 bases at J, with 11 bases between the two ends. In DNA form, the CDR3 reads TGTGCCAGCAGCCCAGTCGGCTACTACGAGCAGTACTTC. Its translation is CASSPVGYYEQYF. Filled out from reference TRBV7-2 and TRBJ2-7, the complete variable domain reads GAGVSQSPSNKVTEKGKDVELRCDPISGHTALYWYRQSLGQGLEFLIYFQGNSAPDKSGLPSDRFSAERTGGSVSTLTIQRTQQEDSAVYLCASSPVGYYEQYFGPGTRLTVT.

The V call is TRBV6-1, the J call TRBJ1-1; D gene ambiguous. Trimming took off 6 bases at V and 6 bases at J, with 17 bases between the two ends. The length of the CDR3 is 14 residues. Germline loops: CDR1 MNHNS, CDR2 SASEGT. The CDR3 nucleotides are TGTGCCAGCAGCCACCGGGAGGGTCCTTCTGAAGCTTTCTTT. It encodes CASSHREGPSEAFF.

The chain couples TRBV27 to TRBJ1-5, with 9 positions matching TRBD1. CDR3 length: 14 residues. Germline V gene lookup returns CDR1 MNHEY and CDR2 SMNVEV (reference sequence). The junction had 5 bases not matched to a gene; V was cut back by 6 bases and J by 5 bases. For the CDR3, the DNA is TGTGCCAGCAGGGACCACAGGGGGCATCAGCCCCAGCATTTT. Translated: CASRDHRGHQPQHF.

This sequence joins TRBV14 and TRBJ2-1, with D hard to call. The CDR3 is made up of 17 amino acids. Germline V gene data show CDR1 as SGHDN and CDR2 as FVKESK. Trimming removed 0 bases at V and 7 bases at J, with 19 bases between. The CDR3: CASSQERMVRGRNEQFF. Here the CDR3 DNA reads TGTGCCAGCAGCCAAGAAAGGATGGTAAGAGGACGAAATGAGCAGTTCTTC.

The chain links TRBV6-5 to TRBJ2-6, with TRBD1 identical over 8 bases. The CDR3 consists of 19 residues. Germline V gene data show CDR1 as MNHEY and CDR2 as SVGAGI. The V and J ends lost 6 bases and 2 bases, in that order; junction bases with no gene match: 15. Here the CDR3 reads CASRPYRDRPLPGANVLTF. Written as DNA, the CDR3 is TGTGCCAGCAGGCCTTACCGGGACAGGCCCCTCCCTGGGGCCAACGTCCTGACTTTC.

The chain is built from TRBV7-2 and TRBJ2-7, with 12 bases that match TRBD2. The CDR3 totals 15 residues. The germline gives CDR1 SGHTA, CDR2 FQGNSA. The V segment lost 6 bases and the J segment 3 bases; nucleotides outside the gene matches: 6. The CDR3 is CASRKTSGRLYEQYF. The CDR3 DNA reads TGTGCCAGCAGGAAGACTAGCGGGAGACTCTACGAGCAGTACTTC.

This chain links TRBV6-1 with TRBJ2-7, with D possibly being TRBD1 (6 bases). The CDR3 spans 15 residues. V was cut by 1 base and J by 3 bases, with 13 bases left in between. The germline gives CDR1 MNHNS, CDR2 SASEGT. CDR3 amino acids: CASSEVKGHVYEQYF. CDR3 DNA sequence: TGTGCCAGCAGTGAAGTTAAGGGACACGTCTACGAGCAGTACTTC.

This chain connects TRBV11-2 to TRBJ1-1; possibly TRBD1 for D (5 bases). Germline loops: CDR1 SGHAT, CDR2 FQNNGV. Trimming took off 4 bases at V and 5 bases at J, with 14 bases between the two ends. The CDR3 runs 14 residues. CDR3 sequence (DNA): TGTGCCAGCAGCTCTGGACATGGGATGACTGAAGCTTTCTTT. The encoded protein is CASSSGHGMTEAFF. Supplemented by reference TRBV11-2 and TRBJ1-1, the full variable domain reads EAGVAQSPRYKIIEKRQSVAFWCNPISGHATLYWYQQILGQGPKLLIQFQNNGVVDDSQLPKDRFSAERLKGVDSTLKIQPAKLEDSAVYLCASSSGHGMTEAFFGQGTRLTVV.

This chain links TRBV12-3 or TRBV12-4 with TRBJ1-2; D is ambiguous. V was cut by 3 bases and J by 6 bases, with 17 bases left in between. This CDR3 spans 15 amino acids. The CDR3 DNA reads TGTGCCAGCAGTTTGTTTCCGGCCCTGAACGATGGCTACACCTTC. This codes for CASSLFPALNDGYTF.

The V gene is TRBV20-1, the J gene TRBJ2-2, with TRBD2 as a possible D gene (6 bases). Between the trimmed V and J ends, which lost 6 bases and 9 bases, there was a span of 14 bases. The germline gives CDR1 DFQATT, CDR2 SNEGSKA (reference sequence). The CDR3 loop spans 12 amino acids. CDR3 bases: TGCAGTGCAAGTTATACTAGCCGGGAGCTGTTTTTT. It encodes CSASYTSRELFF.